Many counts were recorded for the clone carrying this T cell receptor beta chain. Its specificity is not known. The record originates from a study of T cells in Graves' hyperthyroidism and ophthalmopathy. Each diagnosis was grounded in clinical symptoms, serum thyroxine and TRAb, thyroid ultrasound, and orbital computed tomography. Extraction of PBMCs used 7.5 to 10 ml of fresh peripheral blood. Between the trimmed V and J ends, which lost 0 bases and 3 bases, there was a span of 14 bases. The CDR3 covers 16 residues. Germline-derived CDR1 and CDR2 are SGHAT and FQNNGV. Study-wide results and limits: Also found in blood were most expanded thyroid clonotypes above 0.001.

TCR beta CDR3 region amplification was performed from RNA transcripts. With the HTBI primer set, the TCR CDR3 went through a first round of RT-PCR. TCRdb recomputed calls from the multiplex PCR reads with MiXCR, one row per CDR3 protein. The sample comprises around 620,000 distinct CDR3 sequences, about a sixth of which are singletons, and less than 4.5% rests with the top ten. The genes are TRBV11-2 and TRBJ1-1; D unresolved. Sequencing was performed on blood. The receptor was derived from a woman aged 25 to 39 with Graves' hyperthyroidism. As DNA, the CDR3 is TGTGCCAGCAGCTTAGATCCCCGGTTTGGTTACACTGAAGCTTTCTTT. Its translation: CASSLDPRFGYTEAFF. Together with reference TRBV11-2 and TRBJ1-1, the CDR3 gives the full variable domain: EAGVAQSPRYKIIEKRQSVAFWCNPISGHATLYWYQQILGQGPKLLIQFQNNGVVDDSQLPKDRFSAERLKGVDSTLKIQPAKLEDSAVYLCASSLDPRFGYTEAFFGQGTRLTVV.